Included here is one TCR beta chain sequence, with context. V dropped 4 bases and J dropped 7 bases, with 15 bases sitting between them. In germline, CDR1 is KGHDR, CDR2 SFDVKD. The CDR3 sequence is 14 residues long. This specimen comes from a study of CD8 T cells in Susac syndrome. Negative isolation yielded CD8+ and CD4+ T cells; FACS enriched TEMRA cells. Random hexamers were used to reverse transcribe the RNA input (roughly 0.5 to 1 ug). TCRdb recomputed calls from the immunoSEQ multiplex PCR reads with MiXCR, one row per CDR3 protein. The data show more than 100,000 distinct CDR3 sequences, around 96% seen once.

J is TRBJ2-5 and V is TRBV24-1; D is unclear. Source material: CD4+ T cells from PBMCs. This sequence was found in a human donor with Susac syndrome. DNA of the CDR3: TGTGCCACCAGTGAAAGGTCGAGCTTAAGGACCCAGTACTTC. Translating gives CATSERSSLRTQYF.